A single sample gave rise to the 29 T cell receptor beta chains below, sequenced in a study of T cell clonality in common variable immunodeficiency. TCRdb's copy holds only in-frame clones and misses some; the assay was immunoSEQ multiplex PCR. Recorded here are some 38,000 clones, with no singletons, and the ten leading clones hold around 2.7%. Material for sequencing was peripheral blood mononuclear cells. The receptors shown here come from a person between 18 and 69 years old in good health.

About this clone: Read coverage stops 3 residues before the CDR3 terminus; the germline J gene supplies the remainder. The chain recombines TRBV20-1 with TRBJ2-1; TRBD2 agrees at 15 bases. This CDR3 comprises 14 residues. V was pared by 5 bases and J by 8 bases, with 4 bases of the junction left unmatched. From germline, CDR1 is DFQATT and CDR2 SNEGSKA (reference sequence). CDR3: CSAGTSGRTDEQFF. CDR3 DNA (partial): TGCAGTGCTGGGACTAGCGGGAGGACGGATGAG.

This clone was observed many times. The CDR3 end falls 3 residues outside the read, so it is completed with the germline J gene. This rearrangement joins TRBV30 to TRBJ1-6; D might be TRBD1 (6 bases). The CDR3 has 14 residues. Germline values: CDR1 GTSNPN, CDR2 SVGIG (reference sequence). Trimming pared 6 bases from V and 10 bases from J, leaving 19 bases between. Here the CDR3 reads CACPRGGLRSPLHF. CDR3 DNA, as far as it was read: TGTGCCTGCCCCCGGGGGGGGCTGAGGTCACCC.

This clone was observed at least ten times. From the germline J gene comes the end of the CDR3, since the read stops 3 residues before it. V is TRBV7-6 and J is TRBJ2-3; D unresolved. In germline, CDR1 is SGHVS, CDR2 FNYEAQ. V shed 6 bases and J shed 4 bases, with 11 bases lying between them. The CDR3 extends over 13 amino acids. The CDR3 sequence: CASSSEPADTQYF. The CDR3 bases that were read are TGTGCCAGCAGTTCCGAGCCCGCAGATACG.

This clone was recorded many times. With the read ending 3 residues before the CDR3 end, the germline J gene is used to fill in that end. The rearrangement uses TRBV6-2 or TRBV6-3 and TRBJ1-1; tentative D call: TRBD1 (6 bases). The CDR3 runs 14 residues. The germline V gene encodes CDR1 MNHEY and CDR2 SVGEGT. V was shortened by 7 bases and J by 4 bases, with 16 bases between the two germline ends. The CDR3 here is CASTVFGGLTEAFF. CDR3 DNA, as far as it was read: TGTGCCAGCACTGTTTTCGGGGGGCTCACTGAA.

This clone was counted at least ten times. The read halts 3 residues ahead of the CDR3 end, with the missing end drawn from the germline J gene. V usage is TRBV7-6 and J usage is TRBJ2-1; 7 bases map to TRBD2. Unmatched junction bases numbered 12, after V lost 1 base and J lost 9 bases. Germline values: CDR1 SGHVS, CDR2 FNYEAQ. CDR3 length: 16 residues. CDR3 DNA, as far as it was read: TGTGCCAGCAGCTTAGGTGGAAGCGGGAAGGTCGGTGAG. Protein: CASSLGGSGKVGE. The whole CDR3 sequence reads CASSLGGSGKVGEQFF.

A note on this clone: The DNA ends 3 residues before the CDR3 does, and the rest of the CDR3 is filled in from the germline J gene. The genes are TRBV18 and TRBJ1-2; unclear D gene. The germline CDR1 and CDR2 sequences are KGHSH and LQKENI. This CDR3 has 12 residues. The DNA read from the CDR3 is TGTGCCAGCTCACCGGGCGTATTAGAC. It translates to CASSPGVLD. The whole CDR3 is CASSPGVLDYTF.

This clone was observed many times. The read terminates 3 residues ahead of where the CDR3 ends, so the germline J gene completes it. The chain is built from TRBV20-1 and TRBJ2-1; 7 nucleotides line up with TRBD2. The V gene's germline CDR1 is DFQATT and CDR2 SNEGSKA (reference sequence). The CDR3 contains 12 residues. J gave up 9 bases and V 7 bases, and 9 bases lay outside the gene matches. This CDR3 is CSGREQGGEQFF. The CDR3 DNA, read in part, is TGCAGTGGGCGGGAGCAAGGCGGTGAG.

This clone was recorded many times. The read halts 3 residues ahead of the CDR3 end, with the missing end drawn from the germline J gene. The chain recombines TRBV20-1 with TRBJ2-3; weak D call: TRBD2 (6 bases). V lost 3 bases, J lost 2 bases, and 21 bases lay in between. The CDR3 length is 17 residues. Germline-derived CDR1 and CDR2 are DFQATT and SNEGSKA (reference sequence). The CDR3 bases that were read are TGCAGTGCTAGTGCCACCGTAGCGGCAAGTTACACAGATACG. As protein: CSASATVAASYTDT. The entire CDR3 protein reads CSASATVAASYTDTQYF.

With respect to this clone: The CDR3 goes on 3 residues after the read ends, and that part is filled in from the germline J gene. The V and J genes are TRBV19 and TRBJ1-1, with 7 bases that match TRBD1. The V segment lost 2 bases and the J segment 4 bases; nucleotides outside the gene matches: 4. In germline, CDR1 is LNHDA, CDR2 SQIVND (reference sequence). This CDR3 has 14 amino acids. The CDR3 protein is CASSIQTGSTEAFF. The DNA read from the CDR3 is TGTGCCAGTAGTATACAGACAGGGTCCACTGAA.

This clone has ten or more counts. CDR3 bases read: TGCGCCAGCACGTCCGGGACAGGCAGCTCTGGGGCCAACGTC. This codes for CASTSGTGSSGANV. The CDR3 in its entirety is CASTSGTGSSGANVLTF. This chain uses TRBV10-2 with TRBJ2-6, with 8 nucleotides matching TRBD1. The read ends 3 residues before the CDR3 terminus; that terminus is restored from the germline J gene. Germline V CDR1 and CDR2: WSHSY, SAAADI. This CDR3 comprises 17 residues. The ends lost 7 bases at V and 0 bases at J; junction bases unmatched: 8.

In its sample, this clone was seen many times. CDR3 amino acids: CASSPKGRVGTDTQYF. CDR3 DNA, as far as it was read: TGTGCCAGCTCACCGAAGGGCAGGGTGGGCACAGATACG. This chain uses TRBV18 with TRBJ2-3; a weak D match, TRBD1 (5 bases). The CDR3 end is not reached by the read, which stops 3 residues before it; the germline J gene fills it in. Deletions cut 3 bases from V and 1 base from J, with 14 bases between. The CDR3 contains 16 residues. Germline assignment: CDR1 KGHSH and CDR2 LQKENI.

This clone came up many times. The read ends 3 residues early relative to the CDR3; the germline J gene fills the gap. This chain uses TRBV19 with TRBJ1-1; D is undetermined. This CDR3 region has 11 residues. Germline V lookup: CDR1 LNHDA, CDR2 SQIVND (reference sequence). Trimming took off 7 bases at V and 5 bases at J, with 8 bases between the two ends. The CDR3 bases that were read are TGTGCCAGTACTCGGTGGACTGAA. Translating it yields CASTRWTE. The full CDR3 sequence reads CASTRWTEAFF.

This clone was found a few times. Partial CDR3 DNA: TGTGCCAGCTCACTGGACAGGGGATATCAGCCC. The encoded protein is CASSLDRGYQP. The whole CDR3 reads CASSLDRGYQPQHF. This chain joins TRBV18 and TRBJ1-5, with 9 bases that match TRBD1. Sequencing ends 3 residues short of the CDR3 end; the germline J gene provides the rest. With V trimmed by 4 bases and J by 5 bases, 3 bases remained unmatched. This CDR3 comprises 14 residues. The germline V gene has CDR1 KGHSH and CDR2 LQKENI. The full variable domain, in which reference TRBV18 and TRBJ1-5 provide the parts outside the CDR3, is NAGVMQNPRHLVRRRGQEARLRCSPMKGHSHVYWYRQLPEEGLKFMVYLQKENIIDESGMPKERFSAEFPKEGPSILRIQQVVRGDSAAYFCASSLDRGYQPQHFGDGTRLSIL.

This clone has a count of ten or more. The CDR3 end lies 3 residues beyond the end of the read and is filled in from the germline J gene. The chain recombines TRBV20-1 with TRBJ2-7, with D tentatively TRBD2 (6 bases). The ends were cut back, 3 bases at V and 4 bases at J, with 10 bases in the middle. This CDR3 is built from 12 residues. In germline, CDR1 is DFQATT, CDR2 SNEGSKA (reference sequence). The CDR3 spells CSARGGRYEQYF. The CDR3 bases that were read are TGCAGTGCTAGGGGGGGACGGTACGAG.

This clone has ten or more counts. The read gets to within 3 residues of the CDR3 end, and the germline J gene fills in the rest. The chain links TRBV20-1 to TRBJ2-3; 7 nucleotides align to TRBD1. From germline, CDR1 is DFQATT and CDR2 SNEGSKA (reference sequence). CDR3 length: 13 amino acids. The CDR3 loop reads CSAVGQLQETQYF. The CDR3 bases that were read are TGCAGTGCCGTGGGACAGCTGCAAGAGACG.

This clone showed up many times. The CDR3 end lies 3 residues beyond the end of the read and is filled in from the germline J gene. The chain joins TRBV19 to TRBJ1-5; 12 nucleotides line up with TRBD1. Per the germline V gene, CDR1 is LNHDA and CDR2 is SQIVND (reference sequence). This CDR3 has 15 residues. V was pared by 6 bases and J by 5 bases, with 5 bases of the junction left unmatched. The sequenced CDR3 bases are TGTGCCAGTAGCGGGACAGGGGGCGTCCATCAGCCC. This gives the protein CASSGTGGVHQP. The CDR3, in full, reads CASSGTGGVHQPQHF.

This clone was seen a handful of times. The read finishes 3 residues shy of the CDR3 end, and the germline J gene is used to complete it. The genes are TRBV2 and TRBJ2-7; D uncertain. In germline, CDR1 is SNHLY, CDR2 FYNNEI. CDR3 length: 14 residues. V lost 1 base and J lost 3, with 10 bases in between. The CDR3 loop reads CASSEVYRIYEQYF. The DNA read from the CDR3 is TGTGCCAGCAGTGAAGTGTACAGAATCTACGAG.

This clone was found many times. The read halts 3 residues ahead of the CDR3 end, with the missing end drawn from the germline J gene. The chain is built from TRBV5-6 and TRBJ1-4, with D perhaps matching TRBD1 (6 bases). The CDR3 is 15 residues long. Per germline, CDR1 SGHDT and CDR2 YYEEEE. The CDR3 is CASSLAGQYYSPLFF. CDR3 DNA (partial): TGTGCCAGCAGCTTGGCCGGACAGTATTATTCACCA.

Ten or more counts support this clone. The read halts 3 residues ahead of the CDR3 end, with the missing end drawn from the germline J gene. This chain links TRBV20-1 with TRBJ2-1; 12 positions agree with TRBD2. V lost 0 bases to trimming and J lost 2 bases; unmatched junction nucleotides: 8. CDR1 and CDR2 (germline): DFQATT, SNEGSKA (reference sequence). This CDR3 spans 18 amino acids. The CDR3 DNA, read in part, is TGCAGTGCTAGAGATCGGGGAAGACTAGCGGGAGCCTACAATGAG. Translation: CSARDRGRLAGAYNE. The whole CDR3 is CSARDRGRLAGAYNEQFF.

Worth noting for this clone: The read comes to an end 3 residues before the CDR3 does, leaving the germline J gene to fill in the end. The genes are TRBV7-9 and TRBJ2-2, with TRBD1 matching over 9 bases. The germline gives CDR1 SEHNR, CDR2 FQNEAQ (reference sequence). The CDR3 runs to 14 residues. Partial CDR3 DNA: TGTGCCAGCAGCTCAACCGGGACAGGGAATCAG. Translating gives CASSSTGTGNQ. The complete CDR3 sequence is CASSSTGTGNQLFF.

This clone was observed at least ten times. The read terminates 3 residues ahead of where the CDR3 ends, so the germline J gene completes it. The chain links TRBV6-1 to TRBJ1-5; weak D call: TRBD1 (6 bases). This CDR3 spans 15 amino acids. V was shortened by 4 bases and J by 3 bases, with 13 bases between the two germline ends. Germline assignment: CDR1 MNHNS and CDR2 SASEGT. CDR3 in amino acids: CASSGTRGINQPQHF. Partial CDR3 DNA: TGTGCCAGCAGTGGTACCAGGGGTATCAATCAGCCC.

This clone occurred many times. The CDR3 end lies 3 residues beyond the end of the read and is filled in from the germline J gene. The V call is TRBV5-1, the J call TRBJ1-1; 9 bases are a match to TRBD1. With 1 base clipped from V and 0 bases from J, the junction kept 4 bases outside the gene matches. From germline, CDR1 is SGHRS and CDR2 YFSETQ. The CDR3 totals 16 residues. CDR3 DNA (partial): TGCGCCAGCAGCTTGAGGACAGGGGCCATGAACACTGAA. This codes for CASSLRTGAMNTE. The whole CDR3 protein reads CASSLRTGAMNTEAFF.

At least ten counts were recorded for this clone. The read ends 3 residues early relative to the CDR3; the germline J gene fills the gap. The chain employs TRBV2 and TRBJ2-1, with 11 bases that match TRBD2. There are 14 residues in the CDR3. Germline CDR1 and CDR2: SNHLY and FYNNEI. J gave up 4 bases and V 10 bases, and 6 bases lay outside the gene matches. CDR3 region: CATTGLAVYNEQFF. The DNA read from the CDR3 is TGTGCCACTACGGGACTAGCGGTTTACAATGAG.

This clone was seen at least ten times. The read terminates 3 residues before the CDR3 end, so the remaining end is supplied by the germline J gene. This chain links TRBV20-1 with TRBJ2-7; no clear D gene. The length of the CDR3 is 14 residues. Germline V gene sequence: CDR1 DFQATT, CDR2 SNEGSKA (reference sequence). Trimming stripped 0 bases from V and 3 bases from J, with 12 bases between. CDR3 sequence reads: CSARDGRTNYEQYF. The DNA read from the CDR3 is TGCAGTGCTAGAGATGGTCGCACAAACTACGAG.

This clone was picked up many times. The CDR3 end is not reached by the read, which stops 3 residues before it; the germline J gene fills it in. The chain employs TRBV10-3 and TRBJ1-2; D is unresolved. This CDR3 contains 14 residues. Per germline, CDR1 ENHRY and CDR2 SYGVKD. The V gene lost 2 bases and the J gene lost 0 bases, with 7 bases spanning the gap. The covered CDR3 bases are TGTGCCATCAGTGAGACCCAGACTAACTATGGC. Translation gives CAISETQTNYG. The whole CDR3 protein is CAISETQTNYGYTF.

This clone was counted many times. Sequencing ends 3 residues short of the CDR3 end; the germline J gene provides the rest. The chain is built from TRBV18 and TRBJ2-4; 11 bases agree with TRBD2. CDR3 length: 18 amino acids. Per germline, CDR1 KGHSH and CDR2 LQKENI. With V trimmed by 0 bases and J by 0 bases, 4 bases remained unmatched. CDR3 DNA (partial): TGTGCCAGCTCACCACCGGGACTAGCGGATCTAGCCAAAAACATT. Protein sequence: CASSPPGLADLAKNI. In full, the CDR3 reads CASSPPGLADLAKNIQYF.

This clone was detected many times. The CDR3 end falls 3 residues outside the read, so it is completed with the germline J gene. The chain employs TRBV13 and TRBJ2-7, with 10 positions matching TRBD2. The V segment lost 4 bases and the J segment 4 bases; nucleotides outside the gene matches: 16. CDR3 length: 18 amino acids. Germline V gene data show CDR1 as PRHDT and CDR2 as FYEKMQ (reference sequence). CDR3 bases read: TGTGCCAGCAGCTCCCCCCCAACTAGCGGGAATCGGGCGTACGAG. Its translation: CASSSPPTSGNRAYE. The full CDR3 sequence reads CASSSPPTSGNRAYEQYF. Filled out from reference TRBV13 and TRBJ2-7, the complete variable domain reads AAGVIQSPRHLIKEKRETATLKCYPIPRHDTVYWYQQGPGQDPQFLISFYEKMQSDKGSIPDRFSAQQFSDYHSELNMSSLELGDSALYFCASSSPPTSGNRAYEQYFGPGTRLTVT.

This clone has ten or more counts. From the germline J gene comes the end of the CDR3, since the read stops 3 residues before it. The V gene is TRBV19, the J gene TRBJ1-2, with 8 bases that match TRBD1. CDR1 is LNHDA and CDR2 is SQIVND in the germline V gene (reference sequence). With 4 bases clipped from V and 4 bases from J, the junction kept 5 bases outside the gene matches. The CDR3 totals 14 residues. CDR3 bases read: TGTGCCAGTAGTAACCGCGGGACAGGCTATGGC. Translation gives CASSNRGTGYG. The CDR3 reads in full as CASSNRGTGYGYTF.

This clone was seen many times. CDR3 loop: CATSGRGLASTDTQYF. The CDR3 DNA, read in part, is TGTGCCACCAGTGGGAGAGGACTGGCAAGCACAGATACG. This chain uses TRBV15 with TRBJ2-3; D perhaps matches TRBD2 (5 bases). The read ends 3 residues early relative to the CDR3; the germline J gene fills the gap. The CDR3 spans 16 residues. V shed 6 bases and J shed 0 bases, with 16 bases lying between them. Germline loops: CDR1 LNHNV, CDR2 YYDKDF (reference sequence).